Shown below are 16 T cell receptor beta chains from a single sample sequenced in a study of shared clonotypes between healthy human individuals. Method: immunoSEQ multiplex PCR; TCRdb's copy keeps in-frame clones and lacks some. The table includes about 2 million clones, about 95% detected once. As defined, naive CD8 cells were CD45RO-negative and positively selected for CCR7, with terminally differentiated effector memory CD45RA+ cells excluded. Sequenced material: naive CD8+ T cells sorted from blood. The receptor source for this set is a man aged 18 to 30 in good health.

Here the CDR3 reads CASSEQGADEQYF. Written as DNA, the CDR3 is TGTGCCAGCAGCGAACAGGGGGCGGACGAGCAGTACTTC. The rearrangement joins TRBV9 to TRBJ2-7; 9 bases map to TRBD1. Germline V gene lookup returns CDR1 SGDLS and CDR2 YYNGEE. The CDR3 sequence is 13 residues long. The V and J ends lost 3 bases and 5 bases, in that order; junction bases with no gene match: 3. Filled out from reference TRBV9 and TRBJ2-7, the complete variable domain reads DSGVTQTPKHLITATGQRVTLRCSPRSGDLSVYWYQQSLDQGLQFLIQYYNGEERAKGNILERFSAQQFPDLHSELNLSSLELGDSALYFCASSEQGADEQYFGPGTRLTVT.

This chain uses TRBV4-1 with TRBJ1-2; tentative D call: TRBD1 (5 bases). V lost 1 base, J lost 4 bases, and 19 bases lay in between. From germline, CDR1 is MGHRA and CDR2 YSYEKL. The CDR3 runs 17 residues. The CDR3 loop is CASSQVSLPTATYGYTF. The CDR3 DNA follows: TGCGCCAGCAGCCAAGTCTCCCTACCGACAGCCACCTATGGCTACACCTTC.

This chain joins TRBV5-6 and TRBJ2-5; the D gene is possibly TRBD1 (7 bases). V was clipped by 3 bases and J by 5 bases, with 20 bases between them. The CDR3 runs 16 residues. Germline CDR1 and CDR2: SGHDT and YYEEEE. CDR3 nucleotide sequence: TGTGCCAGCAGCTGGGGGTTAGGAGGGGGCGCTGAGACCCAGTACTTC. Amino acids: CASSWGLGGGAETQYF. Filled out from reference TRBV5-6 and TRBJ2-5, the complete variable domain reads DAGVTQSPTHLIKTRGQQVTLRCSPKSGHDTVSWYQQALGQGPQFIFQYYEEEERQRGNFPDRFSGHQFPNYSSELNVNALLLGDSALYLCASSWGLGGGAETQYFGPGTRLLVL.

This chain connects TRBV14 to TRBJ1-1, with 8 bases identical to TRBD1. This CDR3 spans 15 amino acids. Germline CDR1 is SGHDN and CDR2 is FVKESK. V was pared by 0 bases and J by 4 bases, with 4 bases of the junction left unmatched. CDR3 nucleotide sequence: TGTGCCAGCAGCCAAGACAGGGGGCCGAGCACTGAAGCTTTCTTT. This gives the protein CASSQDRGPSTEAFF.

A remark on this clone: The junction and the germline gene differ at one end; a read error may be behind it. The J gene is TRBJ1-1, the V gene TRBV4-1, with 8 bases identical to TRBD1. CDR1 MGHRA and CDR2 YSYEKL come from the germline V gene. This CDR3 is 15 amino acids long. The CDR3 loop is CAISAGGAGLTEAFF. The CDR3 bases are TGCGCCATCAGCGCAGGGGGCGCGGGGCTCACTGAAGCTTTCTTT.

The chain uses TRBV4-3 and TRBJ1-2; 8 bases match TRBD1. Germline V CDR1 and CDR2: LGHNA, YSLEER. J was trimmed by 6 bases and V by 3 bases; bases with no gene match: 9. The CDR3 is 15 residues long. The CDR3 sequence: CASSQNRGFFDGYTF. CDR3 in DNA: TGCGCCAGCAGCCAGAACAGGGGGTTTTTTGATGGCTACACCTTC.

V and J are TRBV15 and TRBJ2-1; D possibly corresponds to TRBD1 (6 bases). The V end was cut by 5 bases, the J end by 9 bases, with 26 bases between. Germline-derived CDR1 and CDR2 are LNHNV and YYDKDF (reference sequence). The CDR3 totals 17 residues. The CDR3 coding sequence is TGTGCCACCAGCCCCTATGTGGGGGCGCAGGTTACGGGTGAGCAGTTCTTC. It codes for CATSPYVGAQVTGEQFF.

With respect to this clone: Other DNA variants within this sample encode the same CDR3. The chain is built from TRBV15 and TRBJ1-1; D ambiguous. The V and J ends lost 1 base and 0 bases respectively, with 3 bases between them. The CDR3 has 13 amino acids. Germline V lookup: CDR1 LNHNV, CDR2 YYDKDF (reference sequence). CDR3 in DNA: TGTGCCACCAGCAGAGGTGTGAACACTGAAGCTTTCTTT. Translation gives CATSRGVNTEAFF.

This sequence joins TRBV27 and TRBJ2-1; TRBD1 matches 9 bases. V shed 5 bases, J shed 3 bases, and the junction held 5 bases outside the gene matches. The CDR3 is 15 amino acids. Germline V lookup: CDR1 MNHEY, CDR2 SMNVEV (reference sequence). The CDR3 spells CASSKGQGNYNEQFF. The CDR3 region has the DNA TGTGCCAGCAGTAAGGGACAGGGTAACTACAATGAGCAGTTCTTC.

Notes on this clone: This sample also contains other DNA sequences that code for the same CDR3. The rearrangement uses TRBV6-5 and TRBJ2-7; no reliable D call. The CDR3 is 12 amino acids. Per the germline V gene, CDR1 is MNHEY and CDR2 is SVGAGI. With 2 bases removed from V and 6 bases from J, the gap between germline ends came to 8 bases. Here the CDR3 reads CASSYGLGEQYF. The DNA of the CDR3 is TGTGCCAGCAGTTACGGGTTGGGCGAGCAGTACTTC.

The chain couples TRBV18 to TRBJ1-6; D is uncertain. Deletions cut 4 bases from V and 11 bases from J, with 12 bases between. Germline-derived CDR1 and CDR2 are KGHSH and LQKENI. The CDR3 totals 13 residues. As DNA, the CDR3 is TGTGCCAGCTCACAGGTACCGGGTACACCCCTCCACTTT. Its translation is CASSQVPGTPLHF.

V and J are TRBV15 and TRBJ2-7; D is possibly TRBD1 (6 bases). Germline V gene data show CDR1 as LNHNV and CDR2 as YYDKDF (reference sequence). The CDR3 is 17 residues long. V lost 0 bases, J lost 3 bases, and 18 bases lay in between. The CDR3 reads CATSRDIQTGTHYEQYF. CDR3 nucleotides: TGTGCCACCAGCAGAGATATCCAAACCGGGACACACTACGAGCAGTACTTC. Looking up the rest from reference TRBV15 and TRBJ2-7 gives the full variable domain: DAMVIQNPRYQVTQFGKPVTLSCSQTLNHNVMYWYQQKSSQAPKLLFHYYDKDFNNEADTPDNFQSRRPNTSFCFLDIRSPGLGDTAMYLCATSRDIQTGTHYEQYFGPGTRLTVT.

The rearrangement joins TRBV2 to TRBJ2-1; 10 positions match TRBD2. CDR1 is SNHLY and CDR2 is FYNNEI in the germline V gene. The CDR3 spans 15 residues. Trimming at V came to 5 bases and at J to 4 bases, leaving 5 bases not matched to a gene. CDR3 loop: CASSTGTSAYNEQFF. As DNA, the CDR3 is TGTGCCAGCAGTACCGGGACTAGCGCGTACAATGAGCAGTTCTTC.

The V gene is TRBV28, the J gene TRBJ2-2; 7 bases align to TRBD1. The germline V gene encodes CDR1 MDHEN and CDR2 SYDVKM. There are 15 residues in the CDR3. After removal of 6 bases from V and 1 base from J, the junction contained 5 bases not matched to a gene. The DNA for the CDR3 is TGTGCCAGCAGCACAGGGGTTTTGAACACCGGGGAGCTGTTTTTT. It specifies CASSTGVLNTGELFF.

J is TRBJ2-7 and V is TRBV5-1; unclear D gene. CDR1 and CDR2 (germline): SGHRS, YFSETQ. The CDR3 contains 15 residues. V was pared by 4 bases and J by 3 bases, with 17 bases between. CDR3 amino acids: CASSHERVDNYEQYF. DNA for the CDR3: TGCGCCAGCAGCCACGAAAGAGTAGATAACTACGAGCAGTACTTC.

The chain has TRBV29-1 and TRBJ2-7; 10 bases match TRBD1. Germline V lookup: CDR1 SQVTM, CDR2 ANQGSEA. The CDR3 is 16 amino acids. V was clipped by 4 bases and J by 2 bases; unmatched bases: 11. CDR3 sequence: CSVVPGQGPSAYEQYF. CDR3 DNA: TGCAGCGTTGTGCCGGGACAGGGGCCTTCGGCCTACGAGCAGTACTTC.